What follows are 3 T cell receptor beta chains derived from one specimen sequenced in a study of blood T cell repertoires in COVID-19. The repertoire was sequenced with immunoSEQ multiplex PCR; TCRdb's copy has only in-frame clones and lacks some. Of approximately 290,000 clones in the sample, just under 90% are singletons; the top ten hold around 10%. Material for sequencing was peripheral blood. All receptors derive from a woman in her twenties or thirties with COVID-19, enrolled during active disease.

This chain joins TRBV29-1 and TRBJ1-2; 8 bases agree with TRBD1. From germline, CDR1 is SQVTM and CDR2 ANQGSEA. The CDR3 has 12 amino acids. With V trimmed by 5 bases and J by 7 bases, 6 bases remained unmatched. The CDR3, as DNA: TGCAGCGTTTCGGGACAGGCGGGTGGCTACACCTTC. Protein sequence: CSVSGQAGGYTF.

The chain is built from TRBV4-2 and TRBJ2-1; TRBD2 matches at 11 bases. Per the germline V gene, CDR1 is LGHNA and CDR2 is YNFKEQ. CDR3 length: 19 amino acids. Losses at the gene ends were 6 bases for V and 7 bases for J; bases not matched to a gene: 20. CDR3 bases: TGTGCCAGCAGAGACCCGACTAGCGGGGACTCTGCCTCGGGGAATGAGCAGTTCTTC. Translation: CASRDPTSGDSASGNEQFF.

The chain couples TRBV6-2 or TRBV6-3 to TRBJ2-7, with 7 positions matching TRBD1. CDR1 is MNHEY and CDR2 is SVGEGT in the germline V gene. This CDR3 contains 15 residues. The V and J ends lost 6 bases and 2 bases, in that order; junction bases with no gene match: 10. The CDR3 is CASSRPGQQAYEQYF. The DNA for the CDR3 is TGTGCCAGCAGCCGACCGGGACAGCAAGCCTACGAGCAGTACTTC.